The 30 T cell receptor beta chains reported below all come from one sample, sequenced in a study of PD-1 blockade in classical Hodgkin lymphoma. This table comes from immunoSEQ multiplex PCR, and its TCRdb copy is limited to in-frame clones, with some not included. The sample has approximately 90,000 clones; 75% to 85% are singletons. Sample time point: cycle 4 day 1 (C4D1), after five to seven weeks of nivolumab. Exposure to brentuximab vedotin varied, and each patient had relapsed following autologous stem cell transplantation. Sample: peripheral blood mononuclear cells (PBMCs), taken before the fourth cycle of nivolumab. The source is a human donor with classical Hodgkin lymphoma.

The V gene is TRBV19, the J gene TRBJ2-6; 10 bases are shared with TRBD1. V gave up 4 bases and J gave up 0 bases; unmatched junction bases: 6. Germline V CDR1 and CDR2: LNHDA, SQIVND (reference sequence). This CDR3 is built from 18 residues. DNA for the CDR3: TGTGCCAGTAGTACCGGGACAGGGGATCCCTCTGGGGCCAACGTCCTGACTTTC. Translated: CASSTGTGDPSGANVLTF.

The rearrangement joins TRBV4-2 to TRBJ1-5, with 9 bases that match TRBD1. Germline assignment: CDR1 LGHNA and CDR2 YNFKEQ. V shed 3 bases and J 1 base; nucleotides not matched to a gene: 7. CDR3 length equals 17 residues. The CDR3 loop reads CASSQGQGGWSNQPQHF. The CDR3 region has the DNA TGTGCCAGCAGCCAGGGACAGGGAGGGTGGAGCAATCAGCCCCAGCATTTT.

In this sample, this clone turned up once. The CDR3 DNA is TGTGCCTGGAGTAAACTCCCCGGGATCGGGGAGCTGTTTTTT. Its protein is CAWSKLPGIGELFF. V is TRBV30 and J is TRBJ2-2, with D maybe TRBD2 (5 bases). There are 14 residues in the CDR3. CDR1 and CDR2 (germline): GTSNPN, SVGIG (reference sequence). Deletions cut 2 bases from V and 7 bases from J, with 14 bases between.

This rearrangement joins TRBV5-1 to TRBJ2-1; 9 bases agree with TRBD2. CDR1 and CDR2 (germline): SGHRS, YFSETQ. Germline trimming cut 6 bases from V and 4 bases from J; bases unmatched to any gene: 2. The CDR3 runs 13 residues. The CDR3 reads CASKLAGYNEQFF. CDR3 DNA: TGCGCCAGCAAGCTAGCGGGATACAATGAGCAGTTCTTC.

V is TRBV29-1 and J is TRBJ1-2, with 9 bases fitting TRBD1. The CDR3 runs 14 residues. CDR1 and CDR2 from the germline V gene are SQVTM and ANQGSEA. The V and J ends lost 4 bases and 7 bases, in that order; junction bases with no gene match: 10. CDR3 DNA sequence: TGCAGCGTTGCTCAGGGACAGGGTCTCGCTGGCTACACCTTC. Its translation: CSVAQGQGLAGYTF. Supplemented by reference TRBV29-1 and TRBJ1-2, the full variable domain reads SAVISQKPSRDICQRGTSLTIQCQVDSQVTMMFWYRQQPGQSLTLIATANQGSEATYESGFVIDKFPISRPNLTFSTLTVSNMSPEDSSIYLCSVAQGQGLAGYTFGSGTRLTVV.

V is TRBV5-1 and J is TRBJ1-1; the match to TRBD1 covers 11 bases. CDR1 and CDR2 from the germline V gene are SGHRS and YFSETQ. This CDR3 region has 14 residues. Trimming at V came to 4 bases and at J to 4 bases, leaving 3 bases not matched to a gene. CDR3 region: CASSAGTGGTEAFF. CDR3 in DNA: TGCGCCAGCAGCGCAGGGACAGGGGGCACTGAAGCTTTCTTT.

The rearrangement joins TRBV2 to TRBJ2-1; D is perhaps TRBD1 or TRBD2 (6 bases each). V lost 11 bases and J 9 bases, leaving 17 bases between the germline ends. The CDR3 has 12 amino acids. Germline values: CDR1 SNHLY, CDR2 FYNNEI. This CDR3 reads CACGTWLGEQFF. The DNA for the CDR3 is TGTGCCTGCGGGACATGGCTTGGTGAGCAGTTCTTC.

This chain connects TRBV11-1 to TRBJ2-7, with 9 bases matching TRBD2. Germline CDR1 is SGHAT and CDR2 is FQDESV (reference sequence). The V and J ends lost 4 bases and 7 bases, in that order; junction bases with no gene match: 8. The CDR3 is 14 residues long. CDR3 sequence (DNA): TGTGCCAGCAGCTCGAGCGGGAGGACCATGGAGCAGTACTTC. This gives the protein CASSSSGRTMEQYF.

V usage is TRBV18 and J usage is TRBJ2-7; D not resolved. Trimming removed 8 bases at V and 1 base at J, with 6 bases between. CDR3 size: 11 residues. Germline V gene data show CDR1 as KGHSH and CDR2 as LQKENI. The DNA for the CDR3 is TGTGCCAGCCCCGGTTCCTACGAGCAGTACTTC. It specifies CASPGSYEQYF.

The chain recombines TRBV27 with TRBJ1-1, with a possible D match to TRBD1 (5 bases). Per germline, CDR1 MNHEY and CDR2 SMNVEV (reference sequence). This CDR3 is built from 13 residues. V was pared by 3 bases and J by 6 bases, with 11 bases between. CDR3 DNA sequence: TGTGCCAGCAGTTTTGTTGGGGCTCCTGAAGCTTTCTTT. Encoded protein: CASSFVGAPEAFF.

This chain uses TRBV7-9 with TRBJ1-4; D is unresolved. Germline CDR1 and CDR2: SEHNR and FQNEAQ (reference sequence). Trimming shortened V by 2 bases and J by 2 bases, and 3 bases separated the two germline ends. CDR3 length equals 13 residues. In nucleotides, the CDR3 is TGTGCCAGCAGCTTAATGACTAATGAAAAACTGTTTTTT. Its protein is CASSLMTNEKLFF. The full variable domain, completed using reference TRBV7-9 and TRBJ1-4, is DTGVSQNPRHKITKRGQNVTFRCDPISEHNRLYWYRQTLGQGPEFLTYFQNEAQLEKSRLLSDRFSAERPKGSFSTLEIQRTEQGDSAMYLCASSLMTNEKLFFGSGTQLSVL.

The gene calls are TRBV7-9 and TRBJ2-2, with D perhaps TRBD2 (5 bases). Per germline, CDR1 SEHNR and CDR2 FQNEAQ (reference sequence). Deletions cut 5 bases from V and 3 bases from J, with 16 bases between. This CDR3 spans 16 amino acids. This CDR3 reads CASSSRSSGYTGELFF. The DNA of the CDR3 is TGTGCCAGCAGCAGCCGGTCTTCGGGGTACACCGGGGAGCTGTTTTTT.

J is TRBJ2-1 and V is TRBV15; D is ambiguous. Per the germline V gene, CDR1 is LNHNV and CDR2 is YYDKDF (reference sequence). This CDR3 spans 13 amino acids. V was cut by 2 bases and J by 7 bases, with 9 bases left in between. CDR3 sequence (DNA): TGTGCCACCAGCAGACAGACACTGAATGAGCAGTTCTTC. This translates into CATSRQTLNEQFF. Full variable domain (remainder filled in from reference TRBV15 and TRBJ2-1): DAMVIQNPRYQVTQFGKPVTLSCSQTLNHNVMYWYQQKSSQAPKLLFHYYDKDFNNEADTPDNFQSRRPNTSFCFLDIRSPGLGDTAMYLCATSRQTLNEQFFGPGTRLTVL.

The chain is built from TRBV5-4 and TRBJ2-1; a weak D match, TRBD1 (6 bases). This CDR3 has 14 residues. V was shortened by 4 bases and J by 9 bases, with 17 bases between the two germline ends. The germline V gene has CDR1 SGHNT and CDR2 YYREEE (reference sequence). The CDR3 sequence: CASSPRQEIGEQFF. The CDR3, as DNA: TGTGCCAGCAGCCCGAGACAGGAGATCGGTGAGCAGTTCTTC.

CDR3 protein: CASSDGSGSGNTIYF. The DNA for the CDR3 is TGCGCCAGCAGTGACGGATCTGGATCTGGAAACACCATATATTTT. The chain joins TRBV5-1 to TRBJ1-3; D remains ambiguous. Looked up from germline, CDR1 is SGHRS and CDR2 is YFSETQ. The length of the CDR3 is 15 residues. V dropped 5 bases and J dropped 1 base, with 13 bases sitting between them.

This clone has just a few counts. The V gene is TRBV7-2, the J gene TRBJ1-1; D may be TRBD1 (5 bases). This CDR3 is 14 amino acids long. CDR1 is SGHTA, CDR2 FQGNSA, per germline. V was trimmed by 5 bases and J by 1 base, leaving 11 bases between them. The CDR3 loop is CASSPGAANTEAFF. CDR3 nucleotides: TGTGCCAGCAGCCCCGGGGCCGCGAACACTGAAGCTTTCTTT.

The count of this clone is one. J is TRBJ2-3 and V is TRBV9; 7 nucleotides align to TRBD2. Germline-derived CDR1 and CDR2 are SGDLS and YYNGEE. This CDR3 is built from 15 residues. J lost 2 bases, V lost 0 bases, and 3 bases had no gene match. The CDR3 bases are TGTGCCAGCAGCGTAGCTGCGGGAGACACAGATACGCAGTATTTT. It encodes CASSVAAGDTDTQYF.

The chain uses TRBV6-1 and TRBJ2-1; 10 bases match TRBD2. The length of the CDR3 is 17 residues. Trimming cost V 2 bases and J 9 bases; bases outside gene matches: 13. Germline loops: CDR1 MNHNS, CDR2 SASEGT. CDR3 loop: CASSEKGASGSASEQFF. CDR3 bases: TGTGCCAGCAGTGAAAAAGGGGCTAGCGGGAGCGCCAGTGAGCAGTTCTTC.

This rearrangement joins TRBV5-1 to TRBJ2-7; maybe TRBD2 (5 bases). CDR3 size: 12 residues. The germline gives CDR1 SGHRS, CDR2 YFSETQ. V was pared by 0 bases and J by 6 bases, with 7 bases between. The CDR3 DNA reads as TGCGCCAGCAGCTTGGAAGGGAGCGAGCAGTACTTC. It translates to CASSLEGSEQYF.

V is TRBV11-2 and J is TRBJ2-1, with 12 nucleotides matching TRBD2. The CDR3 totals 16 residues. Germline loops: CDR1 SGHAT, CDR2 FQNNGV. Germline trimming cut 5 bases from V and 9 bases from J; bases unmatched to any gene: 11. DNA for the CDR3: TGTGCCAGCAGCCTCCGACTAGCGGGAGCGGAAGGTGAGCAGTTCTTC. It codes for CASSLRLAGAEGEQFF. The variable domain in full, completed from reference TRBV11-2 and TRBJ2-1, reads EAGVAQSPRYKIIEKRQSVAFWCNPISGHATLYWYQQILGQGPKLLIQFQNNGVVDDSQLPKDRFSAERLKGVDSTLKIQPAKLEDSAVYLCASSLRLAGAEGEQFFGPGTRLTVL.

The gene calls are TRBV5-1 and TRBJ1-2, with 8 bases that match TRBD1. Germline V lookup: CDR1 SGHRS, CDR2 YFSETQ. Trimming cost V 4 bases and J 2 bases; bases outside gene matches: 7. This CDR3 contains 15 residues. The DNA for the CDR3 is TGCGCCAGCAGCACTACAGGGGGTCTAAACTATGGCTACACCTTC. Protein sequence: CASSTTGGLNYGYTF.

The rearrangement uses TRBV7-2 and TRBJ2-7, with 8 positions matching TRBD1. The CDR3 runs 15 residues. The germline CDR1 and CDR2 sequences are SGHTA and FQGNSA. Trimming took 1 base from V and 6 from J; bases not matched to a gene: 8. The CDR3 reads CASSLDRTGQGEQYF. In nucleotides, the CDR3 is TGTGCCAGCAGCTTAGACAGGACAGGGCAAGGCGAGCAGTACTTC.

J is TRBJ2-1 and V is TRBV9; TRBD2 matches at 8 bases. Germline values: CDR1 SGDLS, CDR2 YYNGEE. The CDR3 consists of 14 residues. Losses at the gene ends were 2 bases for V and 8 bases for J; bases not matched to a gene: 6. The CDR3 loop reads CASSVWTSSHEQFF. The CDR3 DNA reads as TGTGCCAGCAGCGTTTGGACTAGCTCCCATGAGCAGTTCTTC.

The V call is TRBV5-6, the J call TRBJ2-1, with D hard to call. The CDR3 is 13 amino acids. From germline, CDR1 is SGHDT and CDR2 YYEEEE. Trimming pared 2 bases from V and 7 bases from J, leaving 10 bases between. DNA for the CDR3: TGTGCCAGCAGCTTAACGCTAGGAAATGAGCAGTTCTTC. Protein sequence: CASSLTLGNEQFF. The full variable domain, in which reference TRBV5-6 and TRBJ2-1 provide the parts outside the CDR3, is DAGVTQSPTHLIKTRGQQVTLRCSPKSGHDTVSWYQQALGQGPQFIFQYYEEEERQRGNFPDRFSGHQFPNYSSELNVNALLLGDSALYLCASSLTLGNEQFFGPGTRLTVL.

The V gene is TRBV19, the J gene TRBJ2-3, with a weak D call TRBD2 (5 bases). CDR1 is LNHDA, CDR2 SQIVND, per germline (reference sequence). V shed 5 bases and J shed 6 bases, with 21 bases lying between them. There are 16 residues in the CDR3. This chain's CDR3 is CASSSPFDPTGDTQYF. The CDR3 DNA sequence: TGTGCCAGTAGTTCCCCATTTGATCCCACGGGGGATACGCAGTATTTT.

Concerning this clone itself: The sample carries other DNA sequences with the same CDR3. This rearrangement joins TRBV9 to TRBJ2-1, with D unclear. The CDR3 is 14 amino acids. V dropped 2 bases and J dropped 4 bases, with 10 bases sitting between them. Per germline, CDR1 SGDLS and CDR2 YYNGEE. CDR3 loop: CASSVRAEYNEQFF. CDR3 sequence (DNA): TGTGCCAGCAGCGTTAGGGCGGAGTACAATGAGCAGTTCTTC.

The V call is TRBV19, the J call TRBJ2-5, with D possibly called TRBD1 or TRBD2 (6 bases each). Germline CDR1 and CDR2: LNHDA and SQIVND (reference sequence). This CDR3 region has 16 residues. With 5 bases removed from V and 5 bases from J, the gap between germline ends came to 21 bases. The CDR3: CASSVAAGQGRETQYF. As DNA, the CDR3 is TGTGCCAGTAGTGTTGCGGCCGGGCAGGGGAGGGAGACCCAGTACTTC.

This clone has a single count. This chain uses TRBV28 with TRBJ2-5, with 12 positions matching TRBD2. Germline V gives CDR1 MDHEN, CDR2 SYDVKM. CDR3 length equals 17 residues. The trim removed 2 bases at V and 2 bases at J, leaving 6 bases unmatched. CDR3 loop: CASSLIGTSGSQETQYF. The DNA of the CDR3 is TGTGCCAGCAGTTTAATCGGGACTAGCGGGTCTCAAGAGACCCAGTACTTC. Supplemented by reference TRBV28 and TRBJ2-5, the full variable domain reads DVKVTQSSRYLVKRTGEKVFLECVQDMDHENMFWYRQDPGLGLRLIYFSYDVKMKEKGDIPEGYSVSREKKERFSLILESASTNQTSMYLCASSLIGTSGSQETQYFGPGTRLLVL.

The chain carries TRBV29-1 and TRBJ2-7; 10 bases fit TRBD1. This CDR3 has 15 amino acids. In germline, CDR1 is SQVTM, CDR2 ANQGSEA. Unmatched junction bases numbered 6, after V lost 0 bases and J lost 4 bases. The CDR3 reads CSVEDRTGGIYEQYF. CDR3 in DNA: TGCAGCGTTGAAGACCGGACAGGGGGGATATACGAGCAGTACTTC.

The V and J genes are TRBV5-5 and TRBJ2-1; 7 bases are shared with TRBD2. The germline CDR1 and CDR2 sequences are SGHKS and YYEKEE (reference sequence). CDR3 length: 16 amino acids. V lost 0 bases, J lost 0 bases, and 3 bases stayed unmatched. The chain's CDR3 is CASSLVGGSSYNEQFF. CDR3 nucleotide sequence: TGTGCCAGCAGCTTGGTTGGCGGGAGCTCCTACAATGAGCAGTTCTTC.